Described below is a single TCR beta chain sequence and its context. Its target is not known. cDNA specific to TCR beta was made from roughly 500 ng of total RNA, with a constant-region primer employed for priming. Libraries of TCR beta came from three nested multiplex PCR rounds with slightly modified ARM-PCR. Running around 9 cycles apiece, the first two PCR rounds relied on TRBV1-TRBV30 forward primers together with a C-beta reverse primer. MiXCR, applied by TCRdb to the multiplex PCR reads, yields one record per CDR3 protein. The sample shows 100,000 to 150,000 distinct CDR3 sequences, around 62% of them seen only once. This record belongs to a study of tumor-infiltrating lymphocytes in primary liver carcinoma. Study as a whole: The tumors ranged from about 4 to 11 cm across and fell within stage T1-T3 N0M0.

The ends were cut back, 0 bases at V and 0 bases at J, with 10 bases in the middle. The CDR3 loop spans 15 amino acids. Germline CDR1 SGHRS, CDR2 YFSETQ. Total RNA and DNA came together from approximately 20-30 mg of bulk tissue without cell sorting. Separate regions, five per tumor, were sampled. Notes on the study in general: Appearing in all five tumor regions was true of only about 7.5-25% of top clones. Compared with tumor region pairs, tumor-adjacent and tumor-blood pairs overlapped less.

J is TRBJ2-7 and V is TRBV5-1; the D gene is possibly TRBD1 (5 bases). This TCR was sampled from a woman aged 55-75 years with primary liver carcinoma and hepatitis B virus infection. Sequencing was performed on liver tumor tissue from sampling region 1. Subset noted: tumor region T1, superior pole. The CDR3 DNA is TGCGCCAGCAGCTTGGCGTCAGGGCTCTCCTACGAGCAGTACTTC. It yields the protein CASSLASGLSYEQYF.